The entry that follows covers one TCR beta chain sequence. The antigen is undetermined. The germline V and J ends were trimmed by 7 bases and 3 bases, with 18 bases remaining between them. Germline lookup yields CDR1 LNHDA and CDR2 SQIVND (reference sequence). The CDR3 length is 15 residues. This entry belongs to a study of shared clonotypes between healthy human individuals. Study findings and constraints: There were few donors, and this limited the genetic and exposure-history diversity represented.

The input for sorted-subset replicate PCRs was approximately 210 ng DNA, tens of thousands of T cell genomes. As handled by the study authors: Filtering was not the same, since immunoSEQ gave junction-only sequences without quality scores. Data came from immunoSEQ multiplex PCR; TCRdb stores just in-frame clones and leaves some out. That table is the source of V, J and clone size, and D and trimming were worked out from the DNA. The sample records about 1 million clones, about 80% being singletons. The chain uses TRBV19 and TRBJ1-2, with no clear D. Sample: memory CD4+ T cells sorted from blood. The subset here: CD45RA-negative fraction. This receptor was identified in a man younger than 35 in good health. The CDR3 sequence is CASNPTQTSDYGYTF. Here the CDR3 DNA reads TGTGCCAGTAATCCTACCCAGACGTCAGACTATGGCTACACCTTC.